This TCR beta chain was captured by sequencing in a study of cytomegalovirus exposure and HLA in healthy donors (dated by TCRdb to the late 2010s). Regarding the complete study: In an earlier analysis of roughly 500 of the donors, about 270 Gb of sequence data and approximately 120 million unique TCR beta sequences from about 190 million T cells were reported. A later analysis re-analyzed previously published TCR beta repertoires from roughly 690 donors and added high-resolution HLA genotyping to study TCR occurrence patterns. On average, roughly 250,000 unique TCR beta nucleotide sequences were sequenced per donor among about 400 genotyped donors of the cohort, with roughly 18% of those sequences being non-productive. Typing coverage differed by locus: A, B, C, DRB1 and DQB1 were typed in roughly 629-630 donors, DQA1 in 522, DPA1 in nearly 610, and DPB1 in around 490. The study aimed to test whether signatures of past pathogen exposure could be identified by cataloging public T cell receptors. In a later genetic analysis, genome-wide SNP genotypes for about 65% of the roughly 670 donors were used, and that subset was treated as a discovery cohort. A separate validation cohort of 100 to 150 different subjects was used in addition to the roughly 670-subject first cohort. In the later analysis, no new phenotypic data were used to find candidate immune exposures; instead, reliance was placed on TCR beta sequences and their occurrence across donors. Alongside the repertoire data, information on donor age, sex, ethnicity and CMV serostatus was compiled. Both class I and class II loci were covered by HLA typing, at four-digit resolution. The T cell repertoires of around 670 subjects were profiled by immunosequencing and related to cytomegalovirus serostatus. All discovery cohort repertoires had been generated using a single sequencing platform. The genetic ancestry cluster associated with self-reported Caucasian donors included roughly 84% of the roughly 380 genotyped donors. Several DR-DQ haplotypes were treated as single units for association and clustering because of strong linkage in the cohort. An early release that covered several hundred HLA-typed donors contained about 300 gigabases of sequencing data and tens of millions of unique TCR sequences. In an earlier analysis of roughly 580 of the donors, high-throughput TCR beta sequencing was used to judge whether each TCR beta V gene segment behaved as functional or pseudogenic. High-throughput TCR immunosequencing, statistical association of individual TCRs with disease status, and machine learning were combined to predict cytomegalovirus infection status.

Here is what the overall study found, with its caveats: The cohort was sequenced for TCR beta chains only, and without alpha or paired-chain data the features that could be detected were limited. A further reported finding was that TCR beta sequences accurately predicted the HLA-A and HLA-B alleles for most subjects in the first cohort. Correlated functional status among segregating V segments might be attributable to linkage disequilibrium, but an unknown experimental factor could not be ruled out. A few of the identified cytomegalovirus-associated TCR beta chains were confirmed in vitro to be specific for cytomegalovirus antigens. The only immune exposure information available for the cohort was CMV serostatus. The study gave a list of 150 to 200 TCR beta chains associated with cytomegalovirus. Assigning TCR associations to individual alleles was difficult when HLA alleles, especially DR and DQ, strongly co-occurred. At a false discovery rate of 0.05, a later analysis linked around 17,000 TCR beta sequences to specific HLA alleles. Because the 87-base-pair reads could not distinguish some IMGT-functional V segments, including TRBV6-2 and TRBV6-3, those segments were excluded. In a later analysis, HLA-associated TCR beta chains showed more clonal expansion and lower generation probabilities than non-associated chains that were equally common. Across donors, most TCR sequences were observed very rarely, whereas some public TCRs were present in many individuals. Because HLA typing was missing for some donors at each locus, association tests included only the typed subset. In an earlier analysis of around 600 of the donors, most TCR beta V segments appeared in productive rearrangements about 90% or about 30% of the time, broadly matching IMGT annotations. The classifier was reported to diagnose cytomegalovirus status with high specificity and sensitivity in both the original cohort and the validation cohort. In a later analysis, the rate of TCR association differed among HLA loci, with DRB1 alleles having the most associated TCRs and HLA-C alleles having the fewest. The authors suggested that the approach could potentially be generalized to other disease states and immunological phenotypes. Several of the top co-occurrence clusters appeared to be linked to parvovirus B19, influenza, CMV and Epstein-Barr virus, according to a later analysis. V-gene and J-gene trimming of TCR beta chains was associated with a missense DCLRE1C variant in a later genetic analysis, and the association was replicated in an independent cohort. A group of highly shared sequence variants was considered likely to be a technical artifact of the sequencing pipeline. According to a later analysis, most CMV-associated TCR beta chains appeared to be HLA-restricted, and the HLA associations seemed to be driven largely by CMV exposure. A later genetic analysis reported fewer N-insertions in productive TCRs among donors in an Asian-associated ancestry cluster than the approximately 670-donor mean. Presence/absence analyses assumed roughly uniform sequencing depth across donors, an assumption that may not hold. Because counts were too low, seventeen rarely observed V segments, including chromosome 9 orphons, were left out of the earlier analysis of 500 to 650 of the donors.

The cohort consisted of some 730 healthy bone marrow donors. Cohort members were all nominally healthy when sampled, although unrecorded immune exposures were likely present. The donor was CMV seronegative and was included in the group of a few hundred seronegative cohort members. A peripheral blood sample was provided by each donor, and peripheral blood mononuclear cells were used for TCR beta sequencing. Genomic DNA was extracted from the blood cell samples with the Qiagen DNeasy Blood Extraction Kit. Receptor amplification or capture employed the immunoSEQ multiplex PCR assay. For the multiplex PCR, a mixture combining 60 forward primers for TCR Vbeta segments and 13 reverse primers for TCR Jbeta segments was used. The CDR3 region of rearranged TCR beta genes was amplified from genomic DNA by a multiplex PCR assay. On the Illumina HiSeq System, the amplified TCR beta libraries were sequenced as 87-base-pair reads. The original pipeline was this. A later analysis tallied around 82 million unique TCR beta chains across the 666 repertoires, and some 12 million of those chains were shared by two or more donors. Raw reads were error-corrected and collapsed into unique sequences with a nearest-neighbor algorithm that merged closely related sequences to remove PCR and sequencing errors. To assign V, D and J gene segments, CDR3 sequences were aligned to IMGT reference sequences. Each retained sequence needed at least a six-nucleotide match to both a V gene segment and a J gene segment. Rearrangements were classified as productive when the CDR3 lacked stop codons and remained in frame with V and J, and all other rearrangements were classified as non-productive. CDR3 was defined by IMGT convention, running from the second conserved V-encoded cysteine to the conserved J-encoded phenylalanine. Sequences without an unambiguous match to a single V gene segment were excluded from the earlier analysis of approximately 600 of the donors. An earlier analysis of 500 to 600 of the donors classified V segments as functional when productive rearrangements were above 56.7% and as segregating when the standard deviation between donors was above 5%. A statistical classification framework was developed to diagnose cytomegalovirus status using the catalog of TCR beta chain sequences. V and J gene assignment, in a later analysis, came from comparing TCR nucleotide sequences with IMGT/GENE-DB human TR gene sequences. Using the TCRdist pipeline, a later analysis assigned CDR3 sequences along with most-parsimonious VDJ recombination scenarios. In a later analysis, every TCR beta chain was defined by the combination of its CDR3 amino acid sequence and its V-gene family, and reads without a unique V-gene family were dropped. In a later analysis, fewer than 650 highly shared, low-generation-probability nucleotide sequences were removed to address suspected cross-contamination and a sequencing artifact. In a later analysis, a clonal expansion index was calculated for each public chain from normalized within-repertoire ranks of inferred template counts. Generation probabilities in a later analysis came from a VDJ recombination model fitted to out-of-frame rearrangements, and those results were checked against IGoR. In a later analysis, hypergeometric tests were used to score TCR-TCR, TCR-HLA and TCR-CMV co-occurrence, with a repertoire-size bias correction applied to TCR pairs. False discovery rates were estimated in a later analysis by permuting HLA or CMV assignments 20 times. A later analysis grouped co-occurring TCRs with DBSCAN, adding TCRdist sequence similarity when clustering within HLA-allele-positive subsets. Co-occurrence clustering excluded repertoires with fewer than 30,000 or more than 120,000 public chains, plus five with anomalous nucleotide sharing. TCRdb mirrors the immuneACCESS table, restricted to in-frame sequences. Some clones are absent from its copies; in checked studies, under half trace to an unresolved V gene, and the reason for the others is unknown. D and trimming come from the DNA, and the V and J calls and clone size come from that table. The sample includes roughly 130,000 clones, with around three quarters observed a single time. Roughly 2% of the sample is taken by the ten largest.

Concerning this clone itself: What antigen it recognizes has not been identified. Base-call qualities are not available, and no considerably larger clone is one nucleotide away.

There are 16 amino acids in the CDR3, from cysteine to phenylalanine inclusive. Solely the CDR3 DNA is kept, with 48 bases framed from the first base. The sequenced material came from PBMCs. The receptor was isolated from a man between 18 and 35 years old in good health and CMV-seronegative. The chain links TRBV21-1 with TRBJ1-5; the table's D call of TRBD1 was not tested on the DNA. TRBV21-1 is shown as a pseudogene. The bases read TGTGCCAGCAGCCGACAGGTACCGGCGCCTAATCAGCCCCAGCATTTT. Translated, this gives CASSRQVPAPNQPQHF.